The rows below give T cell receptor beta chains drawn from one sample of a study of blood T cell repertoires in COVID-19. Profiled with immunoSEQ multiplex PCR; TCRdb holds only in-frame clones, not every one. The data show more than 20,000 clones, around nine tenths seen once. The sample consisted of peripheral blood. These receptors all stem from a man aged 45-60 years with active COVID-19. CDR3s include the opening cysteine and the closing phenylalanine or tryptophan. A D gene is named only where the DNA matches it firmly. Clone size is stated in some rows and not others, as once, few, many or a class when expanded.

clone size,V gene,J gene,D gene,CDR3 protein,CDR3 DNA
-,TRBV4-3,TRBJ1-4,-,CASSLPGGEKLFF,TGCGCCAGCAGCCTCCCCGGGGGGGAAAAACTGTTTTTT
-,TRBV28,TRBJ1-1,-,CASNFPQRNTEAFF,TGTGCCAGCAACTTTCCCCAACGGAACACTGAAGCTTTCTTT
-,TRBV3-1/TRBV3-2,TRBJ1-3,-,CASSPLATSGTIYF,TGTGCCAGCAGCCCCCTGGCCACCTCAGGCACCATATATTTT
-,TRBV5-1,TRBJ1-2,TRBD1,CASSSRDRDLYGYTF,TGCGCCAGCAGCTCCCGGGACAGGGACCTCTATGGCTACACCTTC
-,TRBV18,TRBJ2-7,-,CASSPGQQSKKQYF,TGTGCCAGCTCGCCGGGACAACAATCCAAAAAGCAGTACTTC
-,TRBV28,TRBJ1-6,-,CASSLLHRGNSPLHF,TGTGCCAGCAGTTTGCTCCACCGAGGCAATTCACCCCTCCACTTT
-,TRBV28,TRBJ1-1,TRBD1,CASSFGDYRGNTEAFF,TGTGCCAGCAGTTTTGGAGACTACAGGGGGAACACTGAAGCTTTCTTT
-,TRBV5-5,TRBJ2-7,TRBD1,CASSLAGQGAREQYF,TGTGCCAGCAGCTTAGCGGGACAGGGGGCAAGAGAGCAGTACTTC
-,TRBV21-1,TRBJ1-2,-,CASSKDPGPYGYTF,TGTGCCAGCAGCAAAGACCCAGGGCCGTATGGCTACACCTTC
-,TRBV10-2,TRBJ2-7,TRBD1,CASQVGQVTSEQYF,TGCGCCAGTCAGGTCGGACAGGTGACATCCGAGCAGTACTTC
-,TRBV5-3,TRBJ2-1,-,CARSPAEAEQFF,TGTGCCAGAAGCCCCGCGGAGGCGGAGCAGTTCTTC
-,TRBV29-1,TRBJ2-3,-,CSVVLPRTSTDTQYF,TGCAGCGTTGTCTTGCCTAGGACTAGCACAGATACGCAGTATTTT
-,TRBV15,TRBJ2-1,-,CATSRALWGDNEQFF,TGTGCCACCAGCAGAGCTCTATGGGGGGACAATGAGCAGTTCTTC
-,TRBV6-2/TRBV6-3,TRBJ2-2,-,CASSYRDAGRNTGELFF,TGTGCCAGCAGTTACCGAGATGCAGGGCGGAACACCGGGGAGCTGTTTTTT
-,TRBV4-3,TRBJ1-1,-,CASSQGSQGNTEAFF,TGCGCCAGCAGCCAAGGATCCCAGGGGAACACTGAAGCTTTCTTT
-,TRBV6-2/TRBV6-3,TRBJ2-3,TRBD2,CASSGAGEADTQYF,TGTGCCAGCAGTGGGGCGGGGGAAGCAGATACGCAGTATTTT
-,TRBV28,TRBJ1-5,TRBD1,CASRSRDRVNQPQHF,TGTGCCAGCAGATCCCGGGACAGGGTCAATCAGCCCCAGCATTTT
-,TRBV5-4,TRBJ2-1,-,CASSPVTGSYNEQFF,TGTGCCAGCAGCCCTGTTACGGGCTCCTACAATGAGCAGTTCTTC
once,TRBV6-5,TRBJ2-1,TRBD1,CASDRAGSYNEQFF,TGTGCCAGCGACAGGGCAGGGTCCTACAATGAGCAGTTCTTC
-,TRBV5-1,TRBJ2-5,-,CASSPQGRQTQYF,TGCGCCAGCAGCCCACAGGGACGGCAGACCCAGTACTTC
-,TRBV29-1,TRBJ2-3,TRBD2,CSVETSGRGNTQYF,TGCAGCGTTGAGACTAGCGGGAGGGGAAATACGCAGTATTTT
once,TRBV6-2/TRBV6-3,TRBJ2-3,TRBD2,CASSPLSRSGGFTDTQYF,TGTGCCAGCAGTCCCCTGTCGAGGAGCGGGGGGTTTACGGATACGCAGTATTTT
few,TRBV7-9,TRBJ1-1,-,CASSEDIEAFF,TGTGCCAGCAGCGAGGACATTGAAGCTTTCTTT
-,TRBV4-3,TRBJ2-2,TRBD1,CASSQDIGQGAGTGELFF,TGCGCCAGCAGCCAAGATATCGGACAGGGGGCAGGCACCGGGGAGCTGTTTTTT